The clone carrying this TCR beta chain was seen a handful of times. This record belongs to a study of blood T cell repertoires in COVID-19. Across the whole study: T cells, B-cell-depleted T cells, or PBMCs supplied cDNA or gDNA.

TCRdb's table, derived via immunoSEQ multiplex PCR, lists solely in-frame clones and lacks some. The sample has about 74,000 clones; almost 85% are singletons. Looked up from germline, CDR1 is SNHLY and CDR2 is FYNNEI. Trimming removed 7 bases from V and 6 bases from J; junction bases left unmatched: 7. The CDR3 consists of 15 residues. The V and J genes are TRBV2 and TRBJ1-6, with 9 bases fitting TRBD1. What was sequenced was peripheral blood. This clonotype was sampled from a man between 65 and 85 years old with acute or convalescent COVID-19. The CDR3 loop is CASMAPTGGNSPLHF. CDR3 coding DNA: TGTGCCAGCATGGCCCCGACAGGGGGTAATTCACCCCTCCACTTT.